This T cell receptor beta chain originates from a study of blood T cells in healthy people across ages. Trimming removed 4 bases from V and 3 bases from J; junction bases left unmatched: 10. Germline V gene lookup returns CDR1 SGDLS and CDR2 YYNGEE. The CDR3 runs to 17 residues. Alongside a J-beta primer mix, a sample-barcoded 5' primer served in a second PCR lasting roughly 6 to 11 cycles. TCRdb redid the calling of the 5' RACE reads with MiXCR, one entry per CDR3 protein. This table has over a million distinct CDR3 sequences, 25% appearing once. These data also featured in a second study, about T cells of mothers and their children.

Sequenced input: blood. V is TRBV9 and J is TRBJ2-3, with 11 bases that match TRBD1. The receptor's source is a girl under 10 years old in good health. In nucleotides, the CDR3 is TGTGCCAGCAGCCCGGGACCGGGACAGGGGGGAACAGATACGCAGTATTTT. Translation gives CASSPGPGQGGTDTQYF.